Presented here are 4 T cell receptor beta chains from one specimen sequenced in a study of CD8+ T cells in alopecia areata. As the sequencing template, cDNA was produced by extracting RNA and reverse transcribing it. Only in-frame clones appear in the TCRdb table, and some are missing; sequencing was by immunoSEQ multiplex PCR. Here the sample spans around 210,000 clones, just over 55% being singletons. The sequenced sample consisted of CD8+ T cells sorted from blood. These receptors were obtained from a human donor in good health.

The chain links TRBV6-5 to TRBJ2-3; unclear D gene. The CDR3 is 12 residues long. V was clipped by 6 bases and J by 4 bases, with 8 bases between them. Per germline, CDR1 MNHEY and CDR2 SVGAGI. CDR3 in DNA: TGTGCCAGCAGGGCAGGCCCAGATACGCAGTATTTT. Translation: CASRAGPDTQYF.

This clone turned up a few times. At the DNA level, this CDR3 is encoded by other sequences in the same sample as well. The rearrangement joins TRBV29-1 to TRBJ1-2; 8 bases align to TRBD1. There are 13 residues in the CDR3. The germline V gene has CDR1 SQVTM and CDR2 ANQGSEA. Trimming cost V 2 bases and J 2 bases; bases outside gene matches: 1. CDR3 DNA: TGCAGCGTTGAACAGGGGGCAAACTATGGCTACACCTTC. It codes for CSVEQGANYGYTF.

The V call is TRBV15, the J call TRBJ1-1, with D possibly being TRBD1 (5 bases). The CDR3 is made up of 12 amino acids. The V gene lost 6 bases and the J gene lost 4 bases, with 9 bases spanning the gap. CDR1 and CDR2 (germline): LNHNV, YYDKDF (reference sequence). DNA of the CDR3: TGTGCCACCAGAGGGGTAGGCACTGAAGCTTTCTTT. Encoded protein: CATRGVGTEAFF.

The gene calls are TRBV5-4 and TRBJ2-5; TRBD2 aligns across 8 bases. The CDR3 has 14 amino acids. Germline trimming cut 4 bases from V and 4 bases from J; bases unmatched to any gene: 6. CDR1 and CDR2 from the germline V gene are SGHNT and YYREEE (reference sequence). The CDR3 nucleotides are TGTGCCAGCAGCGCTGGACTAGCTGCAGAGACCCAGTACTTC. Translation: CASSAGLAAETQYF.